The subject of this entry is one T cell receptor beta chain. Single viable CD3+CD4+CD8-CD45RO+ cells were sorted as the memory CD4+ T cells. CMV serostatus came from serum IgG against pp150, pp28, p38, p52. The data originate from a study of memory CD4+ T cells and cytomegalovirus serostatus. At the level of the study: Donors were healthy Belgian adults, 10 or so CMV seropositive and 20 to 25 seronegative.

TCRdb's copy holds only in-frame clones and misses some; the assay was immunoSEQ multiplex PCR. This sample yields tens of thousands of clones, of which about 71% are seen a single time; approximately 1% belongs to the top ten. CDR1 and CDR2 (germline): SGHRS, YFSETQ. The V end lost 0 bases, the J end lost 4 bases, and 13 bases lay between the germline ends. The CDR3 sequence is 16 residues long. The sample comprised memory CD4+ T cells from blood. This TCR came from an adult in good health and CMV-seronegative. This sequence joins TRBV5-1 and TRBJ2-2, with D possibly being TRBD1 (6 bases). The DNA for the CDR3 is TGCGCCAGCAGCTTGGACCCCGGGACACTCACCGGGGAGCTGTTTTTT. Residues: CASSLDPGTLTGELFF.